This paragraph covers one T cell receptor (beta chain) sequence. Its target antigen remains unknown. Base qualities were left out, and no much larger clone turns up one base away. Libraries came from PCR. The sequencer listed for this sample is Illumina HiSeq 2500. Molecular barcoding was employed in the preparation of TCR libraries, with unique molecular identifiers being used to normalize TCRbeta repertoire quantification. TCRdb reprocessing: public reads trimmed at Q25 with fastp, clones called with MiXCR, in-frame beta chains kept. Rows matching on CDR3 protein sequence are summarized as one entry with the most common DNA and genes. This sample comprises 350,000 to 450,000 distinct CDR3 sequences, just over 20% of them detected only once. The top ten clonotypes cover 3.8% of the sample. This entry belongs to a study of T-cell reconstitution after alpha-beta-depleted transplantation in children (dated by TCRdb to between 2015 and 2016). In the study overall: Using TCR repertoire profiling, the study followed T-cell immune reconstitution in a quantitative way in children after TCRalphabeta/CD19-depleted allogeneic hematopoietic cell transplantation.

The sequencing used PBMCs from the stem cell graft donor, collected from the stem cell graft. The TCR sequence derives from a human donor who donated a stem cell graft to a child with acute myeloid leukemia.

The sequenced DNA: TGTGCCAGCAGCTTGGACATTTACTACGAGCAGTACTTC. Its amino acids are CASSLDIYYEQYF. The chain links TRBV5-4 with TRBJ2-7; no D gene call is confident. The CDR3 starts with the cysteine, ends with the phenylalanine, and has 13 residues. Only the CDR3 portion is preserved as DNA: 39 bases, with reading frame beginning at the first base. The germline V gene (reference sequence) supplies CDR1 SGHNT and CDR2 YYREEE. The V end loses 0 bases and the J end loses 3 bases, and a stretch of 7 bases separates them.